These 15 T cell receptor beta chains were all obtained from the same sample, sequenced in a study of T cells in Graves' hyperthyroidism and ophthalmopathy. RNA transcripts yielded amplified TCR beta CDR3 regions. First-round RT-PCR with HTBI primers amplified the TCR CDR3 region. TCRdb reprocessed the multiplex PCR reads via MiXCR and lists one record per CDR3 protein. The sample has 300,000 to 350,000 distinct CDR3 sequences; 15% to 20% are singletons. The sample was blood. These receptors were obtained from a woman aged 45-59 years with Graves' hyperthyroidism.

This chain uses TRBV6-1 with TRBJ1-1, with 7 positions matching TRBD1. V shed 6 bases, J shed 4 bases, and the junction held 8 bases outside the gene matches. Germline V gene data show CDR1 as MNHNS and CDR2 as SASEGT. The CDR3 is 14 amino acids. CDR3 nucleotides: TGTGCCAGCAGAAACAGGGGTCCGTCCACTGAAGCTTTCTTT. Amino acids: CASRNRGPSTEAFF.

There are many counts of this clonotype. The V and J genes are TRBV20-1 and TRBJ2-3; D tentatively fits TRBD1 or TRBD2 (5 bases each). The CDR3 is made up of 17 amino acids. V lost 4 bases to trimming and J lost 0 bases, with 20 bases between them. Germline V gives CDR1 DFQATT, CDR2 SNEGSKA (reference sequence). DNA for the CDR3: TGCAGTGCTACCGACTATCAGGGCTTAGCTAGCACAGATACGCAGTATTTT. Translated, it gives CSATDYQGLASTDTQYF.

This clonotype was counted ten times or more. The rearrangement links TRBV3-1 to TRBJ2-7; D gene unclear. The CDR3 sequence is 14 residues long. Germline V gene sequence: CDR1 LGHDT, CDR2 YNNKEL (reference sequence). Trimming stripped 1 base from V and 3 bases from J, with 10 bases between. The CDR3 DNA is TGTGCCAGCAGCCAAGCGAGCCATTTCTACGAGCAGTACTTC. It is translated as CASSQASHFYEQYF.

The table lists this clonotype with a few counts. The chain employs TRBV25-1 and TRBJ2-7; D remains unclear. With 1 base removed from V and 7 bases from J, the gap between germline ends came to 20 bases. Per germline, CDR1 MGHDK and CDR2 SYGVNS. This CDR3 has 16 residues. The CDR3 spells CASSESSSPKVMEQYF. CDR3 nucleotide sequence: TGTGCCAGCAGTGAATCCTCGTCTCCCAAGGTTATGGAGCAGTACTTC.

The table lists this clonotype with a few counts. This chain uses TRBV30 with TRBJ2-2; tentatively, D is TRBD1 (6 bases). CDR1 is GTSNPN and CDR2 is SVGIG in the germline V gene (reference sequence). V was shortened by 1 base and J by 2 bases, with 14 bases between the two germline ends. The CDR3 extends over 16 amino acids. The CDR3 loop is CAWSGRTATNTGELFF. Written as DNA, the CDR3 is TGTGCCTGGAGTGGGAGGACAGCGACCAACACCGGGGAGCTGTTTTTT.

A few counts support this clonotype. The gene calls are TRBV5-5 and TRBJ1-3; D remains unclear. This CDR3 has 17 amino acids. CDR1 and CDR2 (germline): SGHKS, YYEKEE (reference sequence). The V and J ends lost 1 base and 0 bases respectively, with 14 bases between them. CDR3 sequence reads: CASSLSVSGYSGNTIYF. The CDR3 coding sequence is TGTGCCAGCAGCTTGTCGGTATCCGGGTACTCTGGAAACACCATATATTTT.

This clonotype has at least ten counts. V and J are TRBV11-1 and TRBJ2-3, with D possibly TRBD1 on 6 matching bases. CDR3 length: 16 residues. The germline CDR1 and CDR2 sequences are SGHAT and FQDESV (reference sequence). V lost 4 bases to trimming and J lost 0 bases, with 14 bases between them. This CDR3 is CASSWADRSSTDTQYF. CDR3 sequence (DNA): TGTGCCAGCAGCTGGGCGGACAGATCTAGCACAGATACGCAGTATTTT.

The CDR3 region is CASSWGRGNTEAFF. In DNA form, the CDR3 reads TGCGCCAGCAGCTGGGGGCGGGGAAACACTGAAGCTTTCTTT. V usage is TRBV5-1 and J usage is TRBJ1-1, with D perhaps TRBD1 (6 bases). The CDR3 extends over 14 amino acids. CDR1 and CDR2 (germline): SGHRS, YFSETQ. V lost 3 bases and J 2 bases, leaving 11 bases between the germline ends.

The chain recombines TRBV11-1 with TRBJ1-3; a weak D match, TRBD1 (6 bases). The germline V gene encodes CDR1 SGHAT and CDR2 FQDESV (reference sequence). The V and J ends lost 5 bases and 1 base respectively, with 9 bases between them. This CDR3 has 14 amino acids. CDR3 sequence: CASSTGHSGNTIYF. DNA of the CDR3: TGTGCCAGCAGCACGGGACATTCTGGAAACACCATATATTTT. The variable domain in full, with the rest retrieved from reference TRBV11-1 and TRBJ1-3, is EAEVAQSPRYKITEKSQAVAFWCDPISGHATLYWYRQILGQGPELLVQFQDESVVDDSQLPKDRFSAERLKGVDSTLKIQPAELGDSAMYLCASSTGHSGNTIYFGEGSWLTVV.

The chain carries TRBV20-1 and TRBJ2-3; 8 bases are a match to TRBD2. Losses at the gene ends were 5 bases for V and 0 bases for J; bases not matched to a gene: 10. Germline V gene sequence: CDR1 DFQATT, CDR2 SNEGSKA (reference sequence). This CDR3 region has 16 residues. CDR3 sequence: CSAPDRTSQSTDTQYF. The CDR3 DNA sequence: TGCAGTGCTCCAGATCGGACTAGCCAGAGCACAGATACGCAGTATTTT.

Ten or more counts support this clonotype. The chain joins TRBV5-8 to TRBJ1-1; D perhaps matches TRBD1 (6 bases). The germline CDR1 and CDR2 sequences are SGHTS and YDEGEE. Trimming removed 4 bases from V and 1 base from J, with 14 bases in between. CDR3 length: 15 amino acids. In DNA, the CDR3 is TGTGCCAGCAGCCCGGGACACATAACGAACACTGAAGCTTTCTTT. Its protein product is CASSPGHITNTEAFF.

The gene calls are TRBV29-1 and TRBJ1-1; 7 nucleotides line up with TRBD1. Germline V CDR1 and CDR2: SQVTM, ANQGSEA. The CDR3 is 13 residues long. Germline trimming cut 2 bases from V and 6 bases from J; bases unmatched to any gene: 6. In DNA, the CDR3 is TGCAGCGTTGAACCGACAGGGAGGCCTGAAGCTTTCTTT. This encodes CSVEPTGRPEAFF.

This clonotype has only a few counts. The chain links TRBV20-1 to TRBJ2-1; a weak D match, TRBD2 (6 bases). V was trimmed by 5 bases and J by 6 bases, leaving 11 bases between them. CDR1 is DFQATT and CDR2 is SNEGSKA in the germline V gene (reference sequence). This CDR3 comprises 12 residues. In DNA, the CDR3 is TGCAGTGCTCCACGGGGGATCAATGAGCAGTTCTTC. Amino acids: CSAPRGINEQFF.

This clonotype has only a few counts. This chain uses TRBV9 with TRBJ2-3; TRBD2 matches at 11 bases. CDR3 length: 18 amino acids. The V gene end was trimmed by 0 bases and the J gene end by 3 bases; junction bases not matched to a gene: 9. The germline V gene has CDR1 SGDLS and CDR2 YYNGEE. CDR3 loop: CASSVADTSGGRTDTQYF. In DNA, the CDR3 is TGTGCCAGCAGCGTAGCAGATACTAGCGGGGGACGGACAGATACGCAGTATTTT.

This clonotype was picked up many times. V is TRBV11-2 and J is TRBJ2-7; 9 nucleotides line up with TRBD1. The germline CDR1 and CDR2 sequences are SGHAT and FQNNGV. V was pared by 5 bases and J by 3 bases, with 2 bases of the junction left unmatched. The CDR3 loop spans 13 amino acids. The CDR3 DNA reads TGTGCCAGCAGCCGGGGACAGGGCTACGAGCAGTACGTC. Its protein is CASSRGQGYEQYV.